The next 15 T cell receptor beta chains were all read from a single sample in a study of cytomegalovirus exposure and HLA in healthy donors. The primer mix had 60 Vbeta and 13 Jbeta primers. Sequencing was performed with immunoSEQ multiplex PCR; in TCRdb, only in-frame clones are kept and a portion is missing. There are approximately 180,000 clones in the sample; 80% occur only once, and 1.1% lies in the top ten. Sequenced: PBMCs. These receptors all stem from a woman aged 40-49 years in good health and CMV-seronegative.

Here the CDR3 reads CASSKGHSNQPQHF. The CDR3 region has the DNA TGTGCCAGCAGCAAGGGACATAGCAATCAGCCCCAGCATTTT. The rearrangement joins TRBV5-8 to TRBJ1-5; D perhaps matches TRBD1 (6 bases). CDR3 length: 14 residues. Per germline, CDR1 SGHTS and CDR2 YDEGEE. Deletions cut 4 bases from V and 0 bases from J, with 8 bases between.

The chain is built from TRBV9 and TRBJ2-5; the match to TRBD1 covers 7 bases. This CDR3 is built from 15 residues. Germline assignment: CDR1 SGDLS and CDR2 YYNGEE. Germline trimming cut 0 bases from V and 2 bases from J; bases unmatched to any gene: 4. As DNA, the CDR3 is TGTGCCAGCAGCGTAGACGAGGGACAGCAAGAGACCCAGTACTTC. It encodes CASSVDEGQQETQYF.

This clone was observed a single time. This chain connects TRBV6-1 to TRBJ2-2, with unresolved D. The CDR3 consists of 14 residues. The germline V gene encodes CDR1 MNHNS and CDR2 SASEGT. V lost 4 bases to trimming and J lost 4 bases, with 10 bases between them. For the CDR3, the DNA is TGTGCCAGCAGTGTTGGCATCTCCACCGGGGAGCTGTTTTTT. This codes for CASSVGISTGELFF.

The chain combines TRBV7-9 with TRBJ1-4, with 12 nucleotides matching TRBD1. The CDR3 contains 18 residues. J gave up 4 bases and V 5 bases, and 11 bases lay outside the gene matches. Germline CDR1 SEHNR, CDR2 FQNEAQ (reference sequence). The CDR3 protein is CASSPGRDRGLGNEKLFF. The CDR3 DNA is TGTGCCAGCAGCCCGGGCCGGGACAGGGGGCTTGGTAATGAAAAACTGTTTTTT.

The V gene is TRBV5-1, the J gene TRBJ2-5, with a possible D match to TRBD2 (6 bases). V gave up 4 bases and J gave up 5 bases, with 18 bases separating them. There are 15 residues in the CDR3. Germline loops: CDR1 SGHRS, CDR2 YFSETQ. For the CDR3, the DNA is TGCGCCAGCAGCCCTTCGCCACTAGCTACGGAGACCCAGTACTTC. Translated: CASSPSPLATETQYF.

This clone was observed once. V usage is TRBV12-2 and J usage is TRBJ2-7; TRBD2 reflects the table's D call only, with no check against the DNA. TRBV12-2 is a documented pseudogene. The CDR3 runs to 16 residues. This CDR3 is CASRLASAGEIDEQYV. CDR3 in DNA: TGTGCAAGTCGCTTAGCGTCGGCGGGAGAAATAGACGAGCAGTACGTC.

This clone has a handful of counts. The V and J genes are TRBV10-3 and TRBJ1-2; D gene unclear. This CDR3 has 13 residues. The V gene lost 0 bases and the J gene lost 8 bases, with 10 bases spanning the gap. Germline loops: CDR1 ENHRY, CDR2 SYGVKD. CDR3 DNA sequence: TGTGCCATCAGTGAGTCGTTGAGTGAGGGCTACACCTTC. Translating gives CAISESLSEGYTF.

The CDR3 here is CASSVRIAGSTDTQYF. CDR3 in DNA: TGTGCCAGCAGCGTTCGAATAGCGGGTAGCACAGATACGCAGTATTTT. The chain is built from TRBV9 and TRBJ2-3; the match to TRBD2 covers 7 bases. After removal of 2 bases from V and 0 bases from J, the junction contained 6 bases not matched to a gene. The CDR3 is made up of 16 amino acids. Germline V gives CDR1 SGDLS, CDR2 YYNGEE.

Worth noting for this clone: Other DNA sequences in the sample encode the same CDR3. The chain is built from TRBV19 and TRBJ2-3; D gene ambiguous. The CDR3 totals 14 residues. Trimming took 3 bases from V and 0 from J, leaving 7 bases between them. The V gene's germline CDR1 is LNHDA and CDR2 SQIVND (reference sequence). The DNA for the CDR3 is TGTGCCAGTAGTATTCCCGGGAGCACAGATACGCAGTATTTT. Encoded protein: CASSIPGSTDTQYF. Together with reference TRBV19 and TRBJ2-3, the CDR3 gives the full variable domain: DGGITQSPKYLFRKEGQNVTLSCEQNLNHDAMYWYRQDPGQGLRLIYYSQIVNDFQKGDIAEGYSVSREKKESFPLTVTSAQKNPTAFYLCASSIPGSTDTQYFGPGTRLTVL.

Only one count was recorded for this clone. The chain uses TRBV30 and TRBJ1-5, with TRBD1 matching 10 bases. Germline CDR1 and CDR2: GTSNPN and SVGIG (reference sequence). Trimming removed 4 bases from V and 7 bases from J; junction bases left unmatched: 7. This CDR3 contains 14 residues. The CDR3 DNA reads as TGTGCCTGGACCCCGGGACAGGGGCGACAGCCCCAGCATTTT. Amino acids: CAWTPGQGRQPQHF.

The J gene is TRBJ2-3, the V gene TRBV25-1; perhaps TRBD1 as D (5 bases). This CDR3 comprises 17 residues. V lost 1 base, J lost 7 bases, and 21 bases lay in between. Per germline, CDR1 MGHDK and CDR2 SYGVNS. DNA for the CDR3: TGTGCCAGCAGTGAATGGGGCGTCTTACCTCTTCCCCATACGCAGTATTTT. Amino acid sequence: CASSEWGVLPLPHTQYF.

CDR3 in DNA: TGTGCCATCAGAACAGGGGGCCGCAGCTCTGGGGCCAACGTCCTGACTTTC. This sequence encodes CAIRTGGRSSGANVLTF. This chain joins TRBV10-3 and TRBJ2-6; 9 bases align to TRBD1. CDR3 length: 17 amino acids. Unmatched junction bases numbered 6, after V lost 6 bases and J lost 0 bases. Germline V gives CDR1 ENHRY, CDR2 SYGVKD.

CDR3 sequence reads: CASSPLVAGNQPQHF. Here the CDR3 DNA reads TGTGCCAGCTCACCACTGGTGGCGGGCAATCAGCCCCAGCATTTT. This chain uses TRBV18 with TRBJ1-5; D unclear. This CDR3 is built from 15 residues. Trimming shortened V by 1 base and J by 2 bases, and 9 bases separated the two germline ends. Germline CDR1 and CDR2: KGHSH and LQKENI.

In this sample, this clone turned up a few times. The V call is TRBV18, the J call TRBJ1-5, with D possibly TRBD1 on 6 matching bases. The CDR3 runs 14 residues. The germline V gene encodes CDR1 KGHSH and CDR2 LQKENI. The germline V and J ends were trimmed by 5 bases and 4 bases, with 12 bases remaining between them. This CDR3 is CASSSGQRNQPQHF. The CDR3 nucleotides are TGTGCCAGCTCATCTGGACAGAGAAATCAGCCCCAGCATTTT.

The V and J genes are TRBV5-6 and TRBJ2-5; the D gene is possibly TRBD1 (6 bases). Trimming pared 2 bases from V and 5 bases from J, leaving 19 bases between. The CDR3 has 16 amino acids. CDR1 is SGHDT, CDR2 YYEEEE, per germline. CDR3 residues: CASSFRSPLQGETQYF. The CDR3 bases are TGTGCCAGCAGCTTTCGTTCCCCCTTACAGGGTGAGACCCAGTACTTC.